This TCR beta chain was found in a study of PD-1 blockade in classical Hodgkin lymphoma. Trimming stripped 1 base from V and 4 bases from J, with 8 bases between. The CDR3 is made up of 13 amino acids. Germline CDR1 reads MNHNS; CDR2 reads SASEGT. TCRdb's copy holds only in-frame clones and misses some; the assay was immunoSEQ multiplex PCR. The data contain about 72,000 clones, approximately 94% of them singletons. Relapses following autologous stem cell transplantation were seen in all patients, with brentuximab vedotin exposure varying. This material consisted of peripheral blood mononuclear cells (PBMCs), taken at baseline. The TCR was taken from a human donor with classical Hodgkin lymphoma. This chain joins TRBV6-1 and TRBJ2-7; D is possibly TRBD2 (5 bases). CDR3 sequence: CASSEGETYEQYF. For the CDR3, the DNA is TGTGCCAGCAGTGAAGGGGAGACTTACGAGCAGTACTTC.